The 22 T cell receptor beta chains presented below share a single source sample, sequenced in a study of blood T cell repertoires in COVID-19. Only in-frame clones appear in the TCRdb table, and some are missing; sequencing was by immunoSEQ multiplex PCR. The data contain about 270,000 clones, approximately 88% of them singletons. The sample comprised PBMCs or T cells enriched from blood (not recorded which). These receptors all come from a woman aged 30 to 39 who had recovered from COVID-19.

The chain has TRBV20-1 and TRBJ2-7, with D unclear. CDR3 size: 11 residues. Trimming left V 5 bases short and J 0 bases short, with 5 bases between. The V gene's germline CDR1 is DFQATT and CDR2 SNEGSKA (reference sequence). For the CDR3, the DNA is TGCAGTGCTGTTTACTCCTACGAGCAGTACTTC. It specifies CSAVYSYEQYF.

CDR3 DNA sequence: TGTGCCACCAGTGACGCGGACAGGGGCGGGTCGGGTGGCTACACCTTC. As protein: CATSDADRGGSGGYTF. The chain has TRBV24-1 and TRBJ1-2, with 9 bases fitting TRBD1. V lost 4 bases to trimming and J lost 7 bases; unmatched junction nucleotides: 12. Looked up from germline, CDR1 is KGHDR and CDR2 is SFDVKD. CDR3 length: 16 amino acids.

The chain uses TRBV6-5 and TRBJ1-6, with D possibly being TRBD1 (6 bases). Germline V gene lookup returns CDR1 MNHEY and CDR2 SVGAGI. V lost 7 bases and J 7 bases, leaving 14 bases between the germline ends. The CDR3 is made up of 14 amino acids. The CDR3 is CASIPDRINSPLHF. The CDR3 region has the DNA TGTGCCAGCATCCCTGACAGGATAAATTCACCCCTCCACTTT.

The chain carries TRBV28 and TRBJ2-7, with 10 bases aligning to TRBD2. The V segment lost 2 bases and the J segment 1 base; nucleotides outside the gene matches: 11. The CDR3 runs 18 residues. Germline V lookup: CDR1 MDHEN, CDR2 SYDVKM. In DNA form, the CDR3 reads TGTGCCAGCAGTTTACATTCGGGGCTAGCGGGGGAATCCTACGAGCAGTACTTC. Its translation is CASSLHSGLAGESYEQYF.

This sequence joins TRBV29-1 and TRBJ2-3, with a tentative D call TRBD2 (6 bases). Trimming took off 7 bases at V and 0 bases at J, with 11 bases between the two ends. The CDR3 contains 13 residues. Germline-derived CDR1 and CDR2 are SQVTM and ANQGSEA. CDR3 loop: CSATEGSTDTQYF. CDR3 nucleotides: TGCAGCGCGACGGAGGGGAGCACAGATACGCAGTATTTT.

The chain is built from TRBV2 and TRBJ2-2, with no clear D. Germline CDR1 SNHLY, CDR2 FYNNEI. The CDR3 length is 14 residues. Trimming left V 6 bases short and J 8 bases short, with 16 bases between. CDR3 nucleotides: TGTGCCAGCAGGGGCGACAATAATTCAGGGGAGCTGTTTTTT. The encoded protein is CASRGDNNSGELFF.

This chain connects TRBV1 to TRBJ2-7; the listed D gene, TRBD2, was not tested against the DNA. TRBV1 constitutes a pseudogene. This CDR3 comprises 14 residues. CDR3 DNA sequence: TGCACCAGCAGCCGAGTTAGCGGAGCTTACGAGCAGTACTTC. Protein product: CTSSRVSGAYEQYF.

The genes are TRBV29-1 and TRBJ2-5; D perhaps matches TRBD1 (5 bases). This CDR3 comprises 11 residues. Germline values: CDR1 SQVTM, CDR2 ANQGSEA. This chain's CDR3 is CSKGVGETQYF. In DNA, the CDR3 is TGCTCTAAAGGGGTAGGAGAGACCCAGTACTTC.

In its sample, this clone was seen once. The chain carries TRBV7-3 and TRBJ2-2, with 11 bases aligning to TRBD2. Trimming at V came to 8 bases and at J to 4 bases, leaving 3 bases not matched to a gene. CDR1 and CDR2 (germline): SGHTA, FQGTGA. CDR3 length: 14 amino acids. The CDR3 nucleotides read TGTGCCAGCCGGCTAGCGGGAGGCACCGGGGAGCTGTTTTTT. Its protein product is CASRLAGGTGELFF. Full variable domain (remainder filled in from reference TRBV7-3 and TRBJ2-2): GAGVSQTPSNKVTEKGKYVELRCDPISGHTALYWYRQSLGQGPEFLIYFQGTGAADDSGLPNDRFFAVRPEGSVSTLKIQRTERGDSAVYLCASRLAGGTGELFFGEGSRLTVL.

V is TRBV5-6 and J is TRBJ2-5; TRBD2 aligns across 13 bases. The V segment lost 3 bases and the J segment 2 bases; nucleotides outside the gene matches: 10. There are 18 residues in the CDR3. Germline CDR1 SGHDT, CDR2 YYEEEE. CDR3 residues: CASSWKGLAGALQETQYF. The CDR3 bases are TGTGCCAGCAGCTGGAAAGGACTAGCGGGGGCCCTACAAGAGACCCAGTACTTC.

The V call is TRBV5-8, the J call TRBJ2-3; 9 bases align to TRBD2. V shed 0 bases, J shed 2 bases, and the junction held 13 bases outside the gene matches. The CDR3 extends over 19 amino acids. Germline values: CDR1 SGHTS, CDR2 YDEGEE. The CDR3 DNA sequence: TGTGCCAGCAGCTTGGAAGCGGGAGGACGCCCAATGAACACAGATACGCAGTATTTT. It translates to CASSLEAGGRPMNTDTQYF.

The chain links TRBV11-2 to TRBJ2-3; 8 bases are shared with TRBD1. The length of the CDR3 is 16 residues. V lost 6 bases to trimming and J lost 1 base; unmatched junction nucleotides: 9. Per germline, CDR1 SGHAT and CDR2 FQNNGV. The CDR3 loop is CASRSGQGRGTDTQYF. The CDR3 DNA reads TGTGCCAGCAGATCCGGACAGGGTAGAGGCACAGATACGCAGTATTTT.

The chain joins TRBV4-1 to TRBJ1-2; 8 bases map to TRBD1. The V gene's germline CDR1 is MGHRA and CDR2 YSYEKL. CDR3 length: 18 residues. V dropped 1 base and J dropped 7; count of bases not matched to a gene: 17. CDR3 in amino acids: CASSQGQGARVDGRGYTF. The CDR3 nucleotides are TGCGCCAGCAGCCAAGGCCAGGGGGCCAGGGTGGACGGTCGTGGCTACACCTTC.

V gene TRBV29-1 combines with J gene TRBJ1-1, with D unclear. Germline CDR1 SQVTM, CDR2 ANQGSEA. The V end lost 7 bases, the J end lost 1 base, and 4 bases lay between the germline ends. This CDR3 is 10 amino acids long. DNA of the CDR3: TGCAGCGGCGAGAACACTGAAGCTTTCTTT. Amino acids: CSGENTEAFF.

The gene calls are TRBV7-9 and TRBJ2-7; a weak D match, TRBD2 (6 bases). The CDR3 length is 14 residues. CDR1 and CDR2 (germline): SEHNR, FQNEAQ (reference sequence). V was clipped by 8 bases and J by 0 bases, with 14 bases between them. The CDR3 here is CASYRREDSYEQYF. The CDR3 nucleotides read TGTGCCAGCTATAGGAGGGAGGACTCCTACGAGCAGTACTTC.

The chain carries TRBV3-1 (or the pseudogene TRBV3-2) and TRBJ2-7, with D possibly TRBD2 on 5 matching bases. The germline V gene has CDR1 LGHDT and CDR2 YNNKEL (reference sequence). The CDR3 covers 14 residues. Trimming took 4 bases from V and 2 from J, leaving 12 bases between them. This CDR3 reads CASSLLWRTYEQYF. DNA of the CDR3: TGTGCCAGCAGCCTTCTTTGGAGGACCTACGAGCAGTACTTC.

The V call is TRBV5-1, the J call TRBJ2-2, with 10 bases lining up with TRBD2. Per the germline V gene, CDR1 is SGHRS and CDR2 is YFSETQ. V trimming: 1 base; J trimming: 3 bases; junction bases outside the gene matches: 15. The CDR3 is 20 amino acids. The CDR3 DNA reads TGCGCCAGCAGCTTGTGGGGGATTGCTAGCGGGGGCCCGGACACCGGGGAGCTGTTTTTT. Its translation: CASSLWGIASGGPDTGELFF.

J is TRBJ1-1 and V is TRBV28, with a weak D call TRBD1 (5 bases). Trimming shortened V by 2 bases and J by 1 base, and 14 bases separated the two germline ends. The germline V gene encodes CDR1 MDHEN and CDR2 SYDVKM. This CDR3 comprises 16 residues. CDR3 coding DNA: TGTGCCAGCAGTTTAGAGTGGGGGGTCCAGAACACTGAAGCTTTCTTT. It specifies CASSLEWGVQNTEAFF.

The chain has TRBV28 and TRBJ1-2, with TRBD1 as a possible D gene (6 bases). The V and J ends lost 2 bases and 4 bases respectively, with 20 bases between them. CDR1 and CDR2 from the germline V gene are MDHEN and SYDVKM. The CDR3 is made up of 17 amino acids. The CDR3 spells CASSLPTGGGEVYGYTF. CDR3 sequence (DNA): TGTGCCAGCAGTTTACCGACAGGCGGGGGGGAGGTCTATGGCTACACCTTC.

In the case of this clone: At the DNA level, this CDR3 is encoded by other sequences in the same sample as well. This chain uses TRBV6-2 or TRBV6-3 with TRBJ2-7, with 7 nucleotides matching TRBD1. Trimming at V came to 5 bases and at J to 4 bases, leaving 2 bases not matched to a gene. The CDR3 extends over 12 amino acids. Germline lookup yields CDR1 MNHEY and CDR2 SVGEGT. The CDR3: CASSDRDYEQYF. The CDR3, as DNA: TGTGCCAGCAGTGACAGGGATTACGAGCAGTACTTC.

The rearrangement joins TRBV11-2 to TRBJ1-6; tentatively, D is TRBD1 (6 bases). The CDR3 contains 16 residues. V was clipped by 5 bases and J by 3 bases, with 14 bases between them. Germline loops: CDR1 SGHAT, CDR2 FQNNGV. CDR3 loop: CASSRTVQGYNSPLHF. CDR3 bases: TGTGCCAGCAGCCGTACGGTACAGGGCTATAATTCACCCCTCCACTTT.

V usage is TRBV7-6 and J usage is TRBJ1-1, with TRBD1 matching 7 bases. The CDR3 has 15 residues. Per the germline V gene, CDR1 is SGHVS and CDR2 is FNYEAQ. V gave up 5 bases and J gave up 1 base; unmatched junction bases: 7. This CDR3 reads CASSLPTGRNTEAFF. CDR3 sequence (DNA): TGTGCCAGCAGCCTCCCGACAGGGAGGAACACTGAAGCTTTCTTT.